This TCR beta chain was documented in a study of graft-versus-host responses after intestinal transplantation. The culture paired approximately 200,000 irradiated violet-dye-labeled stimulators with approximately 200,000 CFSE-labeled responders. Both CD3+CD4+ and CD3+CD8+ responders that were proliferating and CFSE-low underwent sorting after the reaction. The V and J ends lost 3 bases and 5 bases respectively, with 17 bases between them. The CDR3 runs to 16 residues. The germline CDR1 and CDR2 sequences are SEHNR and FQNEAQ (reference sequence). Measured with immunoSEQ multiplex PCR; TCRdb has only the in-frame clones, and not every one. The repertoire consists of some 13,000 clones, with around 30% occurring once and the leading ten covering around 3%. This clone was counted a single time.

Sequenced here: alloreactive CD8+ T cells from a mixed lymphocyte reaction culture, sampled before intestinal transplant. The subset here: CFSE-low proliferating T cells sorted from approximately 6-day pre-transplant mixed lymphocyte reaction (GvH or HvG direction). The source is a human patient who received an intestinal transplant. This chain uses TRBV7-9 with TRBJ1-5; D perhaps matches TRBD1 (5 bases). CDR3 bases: TGTGCCAGCAGCTTGGCCGGGACCGTACCCCATCAGCCCCAGCATTTT. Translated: CASSLAGTVPHQPQHF.